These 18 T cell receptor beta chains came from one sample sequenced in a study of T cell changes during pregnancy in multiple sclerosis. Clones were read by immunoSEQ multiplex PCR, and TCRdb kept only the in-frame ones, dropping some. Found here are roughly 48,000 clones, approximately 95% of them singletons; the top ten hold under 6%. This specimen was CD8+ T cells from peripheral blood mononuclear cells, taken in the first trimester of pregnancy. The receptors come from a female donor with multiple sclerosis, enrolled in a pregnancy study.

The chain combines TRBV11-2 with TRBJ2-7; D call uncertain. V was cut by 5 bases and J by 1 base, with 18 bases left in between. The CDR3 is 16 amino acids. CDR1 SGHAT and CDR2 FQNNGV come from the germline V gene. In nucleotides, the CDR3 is TGTGCCAGCAGCCAAAACCGACCGACACCGTCCTACGAGCAGTACTTC. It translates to CASSQNRPTPSYEQYF.

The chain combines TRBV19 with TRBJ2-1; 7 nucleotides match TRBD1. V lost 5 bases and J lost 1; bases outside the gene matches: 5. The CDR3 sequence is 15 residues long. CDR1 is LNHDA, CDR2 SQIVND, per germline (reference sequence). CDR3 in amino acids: CASSFTGVSYNEQFF. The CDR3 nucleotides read TGTGCCAGTAGTTTCACAGGGGTTTCCTACAATGAGCAGTTCTTC.

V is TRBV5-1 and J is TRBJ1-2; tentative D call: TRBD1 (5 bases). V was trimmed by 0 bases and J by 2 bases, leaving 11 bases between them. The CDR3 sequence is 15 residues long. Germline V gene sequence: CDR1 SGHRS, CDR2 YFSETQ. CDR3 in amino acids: CASSLGQGPNYGYTF. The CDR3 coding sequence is TGCGCCAGCAGCTTGGGTCAGGGTCCGAACTATGGCTACACCTTC.

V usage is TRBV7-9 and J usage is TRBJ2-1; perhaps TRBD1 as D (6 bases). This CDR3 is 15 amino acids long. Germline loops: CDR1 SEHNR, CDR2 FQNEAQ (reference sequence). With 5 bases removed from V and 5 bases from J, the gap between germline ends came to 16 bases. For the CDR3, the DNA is TGTGCCAGCAGCCAGGGGTTCGGTGGGCACAATGAGCAGTTCTTC. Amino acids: CASSQGFGGHNEQFF.

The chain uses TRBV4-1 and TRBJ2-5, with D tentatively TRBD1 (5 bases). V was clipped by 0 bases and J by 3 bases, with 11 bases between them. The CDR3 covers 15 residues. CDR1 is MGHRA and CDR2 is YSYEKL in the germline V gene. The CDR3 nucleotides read TGCGCCAGCAGCCAAGAAGGACGGACAAAAGAGACCCAGTACTTC. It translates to CASSQEGRTKETQYF.

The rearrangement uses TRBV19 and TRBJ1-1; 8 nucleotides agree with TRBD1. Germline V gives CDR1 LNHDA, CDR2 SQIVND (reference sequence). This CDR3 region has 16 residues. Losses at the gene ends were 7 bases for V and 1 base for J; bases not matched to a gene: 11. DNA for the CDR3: TGTGCCAGTACCCCTCAGGGGGCATCTGGGAACACTGAAGCTTTCTTT. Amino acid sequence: CASTPQGASGNTEAFF.

This chain's CDR3 is CASSLSGQGGDTQYF. CDR3 coding DNA: TGTGCCAGCAGTTTATCGGGGCAGGGAGGAGATACGCAGTATTTT. The rearrangement uses TRBV27 and TRBJ2-3; the D gene is possibly TRBD2 (6 bases). CDR1 MNHEY and CDR2 SMNVEV come from the germline V gene (reference sequence). Trimming pared 0 bases from V and 5 bases from J, leaving 12 bases between. This CDR3 region has 15 residues.

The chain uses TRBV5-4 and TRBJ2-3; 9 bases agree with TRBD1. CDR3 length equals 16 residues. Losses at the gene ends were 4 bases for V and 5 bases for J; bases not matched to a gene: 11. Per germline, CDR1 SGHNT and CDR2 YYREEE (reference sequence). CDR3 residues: CASSLPPGQGLDTQYF. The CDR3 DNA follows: TGTGCCAGCAGCCTACCACCCGGACAGGGGCTAGATACGCAGTATTTT. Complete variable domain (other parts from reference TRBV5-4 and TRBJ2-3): ETGVTQSPTHLIKTRGQQVTLRCSSQSGHNTVSWYQQALGQGPQFIFQYYREEENGRGNFPPRFSGLQFPNYSSELNVNALELDDSALYLCASSLPPGQGLDTQYFGPGTRLTVL.

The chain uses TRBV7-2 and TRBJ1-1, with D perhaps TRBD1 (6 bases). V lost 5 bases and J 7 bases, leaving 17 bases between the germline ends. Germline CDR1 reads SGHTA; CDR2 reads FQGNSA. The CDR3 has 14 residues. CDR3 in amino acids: CASSPIQGRDEAFF. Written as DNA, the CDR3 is TGTGCCAGCAGCCCGATACAGGGACGTGATGAAGCTTTCTTT.

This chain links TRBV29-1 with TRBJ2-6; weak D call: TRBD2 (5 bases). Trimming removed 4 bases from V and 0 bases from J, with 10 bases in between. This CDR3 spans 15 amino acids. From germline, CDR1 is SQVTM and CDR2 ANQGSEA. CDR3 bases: TGCAGCGTTGTAGCGCAGGACTCTGGGGCCAACGTCCTGACTTTC. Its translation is CSVVAQDSGANVLTF.

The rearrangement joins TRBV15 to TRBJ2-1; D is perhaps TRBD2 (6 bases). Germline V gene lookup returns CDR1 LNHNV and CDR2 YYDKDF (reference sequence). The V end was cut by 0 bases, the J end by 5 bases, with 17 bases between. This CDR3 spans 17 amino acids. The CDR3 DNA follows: TGTGCCACCAGCAGAGATTATCCAGAGCGGGCAGACAATGAGCAGTTCTTC. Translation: CATSRDYPERADNEQFF.

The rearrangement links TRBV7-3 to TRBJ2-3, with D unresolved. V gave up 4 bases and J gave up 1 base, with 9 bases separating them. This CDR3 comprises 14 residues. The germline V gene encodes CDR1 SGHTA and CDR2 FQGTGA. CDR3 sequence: CASSSLDGTDTQYF. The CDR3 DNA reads TGTGCCAGCAGCTCCCTAGACGGCACAGATACGCAGTATTTT.

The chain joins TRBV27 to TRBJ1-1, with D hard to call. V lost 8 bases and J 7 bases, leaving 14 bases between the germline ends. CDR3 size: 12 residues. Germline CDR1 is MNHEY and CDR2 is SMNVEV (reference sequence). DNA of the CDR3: TGTGCCAGCCGAGGGCGGGGTGTTGAAGCTTTCTTT. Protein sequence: CASRGRGVEAFF.

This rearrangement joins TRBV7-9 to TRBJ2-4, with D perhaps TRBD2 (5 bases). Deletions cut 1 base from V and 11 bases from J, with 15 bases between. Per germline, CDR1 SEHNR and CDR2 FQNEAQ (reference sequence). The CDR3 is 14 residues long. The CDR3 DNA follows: TGTGCCAGCAGCTTAGAGGTTAGCGCCGTGGTTCAGTACTTC. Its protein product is CASSLEVSAVVQYF.

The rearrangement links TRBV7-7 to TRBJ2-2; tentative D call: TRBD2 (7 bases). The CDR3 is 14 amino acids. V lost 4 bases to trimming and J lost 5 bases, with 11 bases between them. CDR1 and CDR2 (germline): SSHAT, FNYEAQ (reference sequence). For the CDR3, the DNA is TGTGCCAGCAGCTCGGGGGGCGGGACCGGGGAGCTGTTTTTT. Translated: CASSSGGGTGELFF.

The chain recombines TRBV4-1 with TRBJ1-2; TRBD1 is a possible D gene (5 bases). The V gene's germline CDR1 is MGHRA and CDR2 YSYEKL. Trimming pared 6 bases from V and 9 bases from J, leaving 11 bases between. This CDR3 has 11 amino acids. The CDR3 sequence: CASRRQSSYTF. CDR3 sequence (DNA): TGCGCCAGCAGGAGACAGTCTAGCTACACCTTC.

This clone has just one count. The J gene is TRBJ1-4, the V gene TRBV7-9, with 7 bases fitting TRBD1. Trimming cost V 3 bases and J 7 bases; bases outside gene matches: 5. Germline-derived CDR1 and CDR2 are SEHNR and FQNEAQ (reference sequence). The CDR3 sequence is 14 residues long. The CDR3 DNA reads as TGTGCCAGCAGCTTTTCGACAGGGCTTGAAAAACTGTTTTTT. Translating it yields CASSFSTGLEKLFF. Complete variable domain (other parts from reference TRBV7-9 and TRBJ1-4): DTGVSQNPRHKITKRGQNVTFRCDPISEHNRLYWYRQTLGQGPEFLTYFQNEAQLEKSRLLSDRFSAERPKGSFSTLEIQRTEQGDSAMYLCASSFSTGLEKLFFGSGTQLSVL.

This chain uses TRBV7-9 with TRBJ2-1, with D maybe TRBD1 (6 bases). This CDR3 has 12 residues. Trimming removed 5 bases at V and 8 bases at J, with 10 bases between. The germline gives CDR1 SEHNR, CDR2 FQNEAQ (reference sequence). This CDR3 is CASSPQGDEQFF. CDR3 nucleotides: TGTGCCAGCAGCCCACAGGGTGATGAGCAGTTCTTC.